This TCR beta chain derives from a study of cytomegalovirus exposure and HLA in healthy donors. Study context: It was reported in a later analysis that the roughly 120 validation repertoires used the same platform as the 666 first-cohort repertoires.

The CDR3 spans 15 residues. Trimming removed 4 bases from V and 1 base from J, with 12 bases in between. CDR1 is MNHEY and CDR2 is SVGAGI in the germline V gene. Concerning this clone: Its target is not known.

The donors were in the approximately 120-subject validation cohort, distinct from the approximately 670-subject first cohort. Overall study results and limits: Associated with cytomegalovirus, according to the listing, were 164 TCR beta chains. The classifier was said to identify cytomegalovirus status with high specificity and sensitivity.

The repertoire was sequenced with immunoSEQ multiplex PCR; TCRdb's copy has only in-frame clones and lacks some. This table has 200,000 to 250,000 clones, over 80% appearing once. Sequenced: PBMCs. The J gene is TRBJ2-3, the V gene TRBV6-5, with D unclear. This TCR was sampled from a young woman in good health and CMV-seronegative. CDR3 protein: CASSFSRIGTDTQYF. The CDR3 DNA follows: TGTGCCAGCAGTTTTTCCAGGATCGGCACAGATACGCAGTATTTT.